This entry features one TCR beta chain sequence. The antigen is unknown. In TCRdb, the 5' RACE reads were re-called with MiXCR into one record per CDR3 protein. This table holds some 120,000 distinct CDR3 sequences, approximately 16% found once. The record originates from a study of T-cell memory formation after mild COVID-19. Study findings and constraints: Nothing showed for sure that second-wave clones peaking on day 37 were SARS-CoV-2 specific. Pre-infection memory showed some responding clones, and this suggested that cross-reactive memory joined.

The sequence came from an adult woman who had mild COVID-19 (a few samples of this study predate the infection). Cell type and time point are not known. Sequenced input: PBMCs or a T cell subset sorted from them (not recorded which).

The CDR3 loop reads CASSPLGLTGELFF. The CDR3 region has the DNA TGTGCCAGCAGCCCCCTTGGACTAACCGGGGAGCTGTTTTTT. This chain connects TRBV12-3 or TRBV12-4 to TRBJ2-2; a possible D gene is TRBD2 (6 bases). The CDR3 runs to 14 residues. Deletions cut 6 bases from V and 5 bases from J, with 13 bases between.